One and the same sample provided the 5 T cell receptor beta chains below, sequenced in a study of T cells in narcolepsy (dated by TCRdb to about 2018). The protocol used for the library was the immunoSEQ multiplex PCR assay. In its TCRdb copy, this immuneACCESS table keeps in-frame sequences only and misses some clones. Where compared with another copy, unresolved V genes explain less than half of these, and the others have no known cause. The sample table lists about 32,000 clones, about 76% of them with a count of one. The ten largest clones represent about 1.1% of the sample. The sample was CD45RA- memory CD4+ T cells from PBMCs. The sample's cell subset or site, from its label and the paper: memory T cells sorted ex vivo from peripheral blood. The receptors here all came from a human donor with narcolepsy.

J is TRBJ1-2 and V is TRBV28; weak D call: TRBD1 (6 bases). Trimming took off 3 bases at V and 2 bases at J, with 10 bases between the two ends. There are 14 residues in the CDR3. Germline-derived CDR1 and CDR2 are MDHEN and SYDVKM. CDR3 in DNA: TGTGCCAGCAGTTTGGGGGGGCAAAACTATGGCTACACCTTC. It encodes CASSLGGQNYGYTF.

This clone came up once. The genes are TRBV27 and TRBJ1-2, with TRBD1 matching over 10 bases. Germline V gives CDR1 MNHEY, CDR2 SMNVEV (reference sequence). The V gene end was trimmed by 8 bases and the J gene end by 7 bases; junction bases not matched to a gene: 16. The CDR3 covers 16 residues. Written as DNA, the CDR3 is TGTGCCAGCCGCGCTTCGGGACAGGGGAAGGGGGGTGGCTACACCTTC. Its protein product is CASRASGQGKGGGYTF.

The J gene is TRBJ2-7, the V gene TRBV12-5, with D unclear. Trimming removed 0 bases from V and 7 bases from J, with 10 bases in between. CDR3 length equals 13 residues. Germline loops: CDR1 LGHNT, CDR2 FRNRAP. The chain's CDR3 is CASGLVLGGEQYF. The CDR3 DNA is TGTGCTAGTGGTTTGGTACTGGGTGGGGAGCAGTACTTC.

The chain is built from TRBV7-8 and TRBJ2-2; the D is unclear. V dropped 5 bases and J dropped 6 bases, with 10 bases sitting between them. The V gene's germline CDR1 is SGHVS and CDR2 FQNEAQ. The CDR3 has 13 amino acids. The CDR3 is CASSGRTAGELFF. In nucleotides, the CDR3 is TGTGCCAGCAGCGGGCGGACCGCCGGGGAGCTGTTTTTT.

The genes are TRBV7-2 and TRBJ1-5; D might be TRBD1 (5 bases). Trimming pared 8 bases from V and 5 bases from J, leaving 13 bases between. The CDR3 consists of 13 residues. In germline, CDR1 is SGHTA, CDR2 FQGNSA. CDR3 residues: CASGAGIDQPQHF. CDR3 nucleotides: TGTGCCAGCGGGGCAGGGATAGATCAGCCCCAGCATTTT.